The clone carrying this TCR beta chain was counted many times. The antigen is not known. TCRdb redid the calling of the reads with MiXCR, one entry per CDR3 protein. This table holds 90,000 to 130,000 distinct CDR3 sequences, roughly 9.1% found once. The sample belongs to a study of T cell repertoires in cytomegalovirus infection. Study results and limitations: CMV-specific TCR beta clonotypes restricted by HLA-C dominated the ex vivo response.

V shed 6 bases and J shed 4 bases, with 28 bases lying between them. The V gene's germline CDR1 is DFQATT and CDR2 SNEGSKA (reference sequence). This CDR3 region has 18 residues. Material for sequencing was PBMCs, sequenced either directly or after in vitro stimulation (not recorded which). The chain employs TRBV20-1 and TRBJ1-3; weak D call: TRBD1 (6 bases). This sequence was found in a human donor in good health (CMV status not recorded). Some clones in this sample may be carry-over from other donors' samples. CDR3 in DNA: TGCAGTGCACGACCGGGACACACTCACCCTCCGAGGGGAAACACCATATATTTT. This sequence encodes CSARPGHTHPPRGNTIYF.